This T cell receptor beta chain is from a study of graft-versus-host responses after intestinal transplantation. Regarding the study as a whole: With peak circulating GvH clone levels came an association with early post-transplant HvG declines.

The table came from immunoSEQ multiplex PCR; TCRdb's copy has only in-frame clones and leaves some out. Of around 90,000 clones listed, roughly 93% are singletons. The V gene's germline CDR1 is SGHDT and CDR2 YYEEEE. This CDR3 has 15 residues. V gave up 2 bases and J gave up 3 bases; unmatched junction bases: 8. Note on this clone: Its specificity is unknown.

The origin of this receptor is a human donor who was the organ donor for an intestinal transplant. Specimen: unstimulated CD8+ T cells sorted from spleen or lymph node cells, collected before transplant. The chain carries TRBV5-6 and TRBJ2-7; 7 bases are a match to TRBD2. DNA of the CDR3: TGTGCCAGCAGCTTTGGAACGTGGACTAGCTACGAGCAGTACTTC. Encoded protein: CASSFGTWTSYEQYF.